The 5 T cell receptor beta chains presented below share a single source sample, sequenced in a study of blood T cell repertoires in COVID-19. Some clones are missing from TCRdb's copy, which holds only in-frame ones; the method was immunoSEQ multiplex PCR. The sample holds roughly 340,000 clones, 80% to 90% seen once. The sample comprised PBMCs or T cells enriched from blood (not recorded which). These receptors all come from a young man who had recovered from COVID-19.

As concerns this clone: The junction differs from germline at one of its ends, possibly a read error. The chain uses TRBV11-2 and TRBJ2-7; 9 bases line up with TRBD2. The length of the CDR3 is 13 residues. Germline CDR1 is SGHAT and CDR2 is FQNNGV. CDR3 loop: CASSPSGGLASLF. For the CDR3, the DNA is TGTGCCAGCAGCCCGAGCGGGGGACTAGCAAGTCTCTTC.

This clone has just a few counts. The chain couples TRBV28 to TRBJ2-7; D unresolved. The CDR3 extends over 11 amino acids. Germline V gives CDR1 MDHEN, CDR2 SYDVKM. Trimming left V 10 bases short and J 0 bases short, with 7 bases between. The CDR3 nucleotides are TGTGCCACCTCAGGCTCCTACGAGCAGTACTTC. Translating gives CATSGSYEQYF.

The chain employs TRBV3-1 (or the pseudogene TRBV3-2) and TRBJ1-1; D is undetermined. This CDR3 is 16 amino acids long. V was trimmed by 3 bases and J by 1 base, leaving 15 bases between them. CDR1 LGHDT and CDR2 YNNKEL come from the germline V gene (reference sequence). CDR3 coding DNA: TGTGCCAGCAGCCACCTGGTTGGCAAATCGAACACTGAAGCTTTCTTT. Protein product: CASSHLVGKSNTEAFF.

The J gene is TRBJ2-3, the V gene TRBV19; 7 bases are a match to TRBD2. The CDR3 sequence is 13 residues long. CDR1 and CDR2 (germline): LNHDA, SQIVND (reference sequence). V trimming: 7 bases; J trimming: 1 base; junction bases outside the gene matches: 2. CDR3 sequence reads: CASTRGGTDTQYF. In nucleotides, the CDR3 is TGTGCCAGTACTCGGGGGGGCACAGATACGCAGTATTTT.

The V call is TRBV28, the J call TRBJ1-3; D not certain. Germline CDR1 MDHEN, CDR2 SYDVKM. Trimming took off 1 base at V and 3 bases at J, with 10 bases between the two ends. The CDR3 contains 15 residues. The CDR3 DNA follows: TGTGCCAGCAGTTTATCGCTAAGTAGTGGAAACACCATATATTTT. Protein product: CASSLSLSSGNTIYF.